The 26 T cell receptor beta chains presented below share a single source sample, sequenced in a study of T cells in Graves' hyperthyroidism and ophthalmopathy (dated by TCRdb to 2018 to 2020). The protocol used for the library was multiplex PCR. The instrument given in TCRdb is Illumina HiSeq 2000. The TCR beta CDR3 regions were amplified from the RNA transcripts. The first round of RT-PCR for the TCR CDR3 was performed with the HTBI primer set and the Qiagen OneStep RT-PCR kit. TCRdb reran the public reads through fastp at Q25 and MiXCR, keeping productive beta chains. CDR3 protein duplicates are merged, each entry listing the most common genes and DNA. In this sample the table shows about 520,000 distinct CDR3 sequences, around 22% of which occur a single time. The top ten hold approximately 11% of the sample. Sequenced: blood. These receptors originate from a woman under 40 with Graves' ophthalmopathy.

This chain joins TRBV6-2 or TRBV6-3 and TRBJ1-5; 7 nucleotides line up with TRBD1. The CDR3 covers 14 residues. V shed 6 bases and J 4 bases; nucleotides not matched to a gene: 6. Germline loops: CDR1 MNHEY, CDR2 SVGEGT. This chain's CDR3 is CASRSAQGNQPQHF. CDR3 coding DNA: TGTGCCAGCAGGTCCGCACAGGGGAATCAGCCCCAGCATTTT.

This clonotype has ten or more counts. The chain couples TRBV29-1 to TRBJ1-2; TRBD1 aligns across 7 bases. The CDR3 is made up of 13 amino acids. Losses at the gene ends were 7 bases for V and 4 bases for J; bases not matched to a gene: 9. Germline V gene data show CDR1 as SQVTM and CDR2 as ANQGSEA. The CDR3 is CSGHTGTAYGYTF. Written as DNA, the CDR3 is TGCAGCGGACACACCGGGACAGCCTATGGCTACACCTTC.

This clonotype was picked up a small number of times. The rearrangement joins TRBV28 to TRBJ1-2; no clear D gene. The CDR3 covers 14 residues. V lost 6 bases and J 8 bases, leaving 19 bases between the germline ends. The germline V gene has CDR1 MDHEN and CDR2 SYDVKM. The CDR3 bases are TGTGCCAGCAGGGCAGGCGGAGTCTCCAGCGGCTACACCTTC. It specifies CASRAGGVSSGYTF.

This clonotype was recorded many times. The chain employs TRBV20-1 and TRBJ2-2, with TRBD2 identical over 9 bases. The CDR3 runs to 17 residues. Germline V gives CDR1 DFQATT, CDR2 SNEGSKA (reference sequence). The ends lost 1 base at V and 5 bases at J; junction bases unmatched: 11. For the CDR3, the DNA is TGCAGTGCTAGAGGAGGTGGAGGGACTAGCAGGACCGGGGAGCTGTTTTTT. It yields the protein CSARGGGGTSRTGELFF.

This clonotype was observed a few times. J is TRBJ2-2 and V is TRBV2, with a tentative D call TRBD2 (6 bases). The germline gives CDR1 SNHLY, CDR2 FYNNEI. The V end lost 1 base, the J end lost 2 bases, and 20 bases lay between the germline ends. The CDR3 sequence is 19 residues long. The chain's CDR3 is CASSEGVLGLPINTGELFF. CDR3 nucleotide sequence: TGTGCCAGCAGTGAAGGGGTGCTCGGACTACCCATCAACACCGGGGAGCTGTTTTTT.

This clonotype was observed many times. The chain combines TRBV29-1 with TRBJ1-1; unclear D gene. V was pared by 7 bases and J by 4 bases, with 10 bases between. The CDR3 has 11 amino acids. Per the germline V gene, CDR1 is SQVTM and CDR2 is ANQGSEA. The CDR3 nucleotides are TGCAGCGCGAACCGGGTCACTGAAGCTTTCTTT. The encoded protein is CSANRVTEAFF.

This clonotype was detected ten times or more. V usage is TRBV6-5 and J usage is TRBJ2-7; D is unresolved. The CDR3 length is 14 residues. V dropped 0 bases and J dropped 5 bases, with 11 bases sitting between them. The V gene's germline CDR1 is MNHEY and CDR2 SVGAGI. CDR3 sequence: CASSYSRSNHEQYF. In DNA, the CDR3 is TGTGCCAGCAGTTACTCGAGGAGTAACCACGAGCAGTACTTC.

The rearrangement links TRBV19 to TRBJ1-1; D is possibly TRBD1 (6 bases). The germline V gene has CDR1 LNHDA and CDR2 SQIVND (reference sequence). Trimming shortened V by 3 bases and J by 4 bases, and 9 bases separated the two germline ends. CDR3 length equals 13 residues. For the CDR3, the DNA is TGTGCCAGTAGTATTGGGGGGCCCACTGAAGCTTTCTTT. This encodes CASSIGGPTEAFF.

This chain uses TRBV12-3 or TRBV12-4 with TRBJ2-2; TRBD2 might be the D (5 bases). The V end was cut by 7 bases, the J end by 2 bases, with 17 bases between. This CDR3 has 16 amino acids. Written as DNA, the CDR3 is TGTGCCAGCACTCTCAGAGGGTCAGGAAACACCGGGGAGCTGTTTTTT. Residues: CASTLRGSGNTGELFF.

This clonotype came up many times. The rearrangement uses TRBV20-1 and TRBJ1-2; 7 positions match TRBD1. Trimming removed 5 bases from V and 2 bases from J; junction bases left unmatched: 2. The CDR3 runs to 12 residues. CDR1 is DFQATT and CDR2 is SNEGSKA in the germline V gene (reference sequence). CDR3 protein: CSALDRNYGYTF. CDR3 coding DNA: TGCAGTGCTTTGGACAGGAACTATGGCTACACCTTC.

This clonotype was observed a handful of times. This clone may be a read error of a much larger clone one base away. This chain uses TRBV11-2 with TRBJ2-2, with D perhaps TRBD2 (7 bases). CDR3 size: 16 residues. The germline V and J ends were trimmed by 5 bases and 6 bases, with 19 bases remaining between them. Germline CDR1 reads SGHAT; CDR2 reads FQNNGV. This chain's CDR3 is CASSRGRGAVSGELFF. CDR3 DNA sequence: TGTGCCAGCAGCCGAGGACGGGGGGCGGTATCCGGGGAGCTGTTTTTT.

The sample holds a few counts of this clonotype. For the CDR3, the DNA is TGTGCCAGCAGACCTCGATTAGGGACAGGGTCATACAATGAGCAGTTCTTC. This encodes CASRPRLGTGSYNEQFF. This sequence joins TRBV2 and TRBJ2-1; 9 bases map to TRBD1. V was pared by 6 bases and J by 4 bases, with 13 bases of the junction left unmatched. The CDR3 has 17 amino acids. Germline V gene sequence: CDR1 SNHLY, CDR2 FYNNEI.

Many counts were recorded for this clonotype. The chain combines TRBV20-1 with TRBJ2-7; 7 bases agree with TRBD2. The germline V gene encodes CDR1 DFQATT and CDR2 SNEGSKA (reference sequence). V lost 3 bases, J lost 1 base, and 9 bases stayed unmatched. The CDR3 totals 15 residues. CDR3 protein: CSARDGTKTSYEQYF. The DNA for the CDR3 is TGCAGTGCTAGGGACGGGACTAAAACTTCCTACGAGCAGTACTTC.

This clonotype was counted at least ten times. The rearrangement links TRBV12-3 or TRBV12-4 to TRBJ1-2; a possible D gene is TRBD1 (5 bases). This CDR3 contains 13 residues. Trimming shortened V by 8 bases and J by 3 bases, and 13 bases separated the two germline ends. DNA of the CDR3: TGTGCCAGCGCTCTTGGGACGGACTATGGCTACACCTTC. It yields the protein CASALGTDYGYTF.

This clonotype was seen a few times. The chain employs TRBV9 and TRBJ2-4; 9 bases line up with TRBD1. Germline V gene sequence: CDR1 SGDLS, CDR2 YYNGEE. V dropped 4 bases and J dropped 3; count of bases not matched to a gene: 8. The CDR3 totals 16 residues. The CDR3 is CASSSGQGAGKNIQYF. The CDR3 nucleotides are TGTGCCAGCAGCTCGGGACAGGGTGCGGGCAAAAACATTCAGTACTTC.

This clonotype came up many times. The V and J genes are TRBV19 and TRBJ2-5, with 8 bases that match TRBD2. Germline loops: CDR1 LNHDA, CDR2 SQIVND (reference sequence). CDR3 length: 11 residues. J lost 5 bases, V lost 7 bases, and 0 bases had no gene match. CDR3 region: CASKRGETQYF. For the CDR3, the DNA is TGTGCCAGTAAGCGGGGGGAGACCCAGTACTTC.

This clonotype was seen ten or more times. The V and J genes are TRBV12-3 or TRBV12-4 and TRBJ1-1, with D perhaps TRBD1 (5 bases). This CDR3 spans 15 amino acids. V shed 5 bases and J shed 4 bases, with 17 bases lying between them. The DNA for the CDR3 is TGTGCCAGCAGTCCATGGGACCGGCCGAGCACTGAAGCTTTCTTT. Translating gives CASSPWDRPSTEAFF.

This clonotype was detected ten times or more. The genes are TRBV6-5 and TRBJ2-5, with TRBD1 matching 8 bases. CDR1 is MNHEY and CDR2 is SVGAGI in the germline V gene. The CDR3 covers 14 residues. The junction had 6 bases not matched to a gene; V was cut back by 7 bases and J by 2 bases. The CDR3 coding sequence is TGTGCCAGCATCTTGACAGGGGTTCAAGAGACCCAGTACTTC. This gives the protein CASILTGVQETQYF.

This clonotype occurred once. The rearrangement uses TRBV20-1 and TRBJ1-2; TRBD1 is a possible D gene (5 bases). Trimming left V 3 bases short and J 6 bases short, with 11 bases between. The germline CDR1 and CDR2 sequences are DFQATT and SNEGSKA (reference sequence). The length of the CDR3 is 12 residues. The CDR3 region has the DNA TGCAGTGCTAGTGAGGGGACCCATGGCTACACCTTC. Translation: CSASEGTHGYTF.

V gene TRBV6-2 or TRBV6-3 combines with J gene TRBJ1-2; maybe TRBD1 (5 bases). CDR3 length: 14 amino acids. Between the trimmed V and J ends, which lost 6 bases and 4 bases, there was a span of 15 bases. From germline, CDR1 is MNHEY and CDR2 SVGEGT. The CDR3 bases are TGTGCCAGCAGGCGGCAGGGTGGTAGCTATGGCTACACCTTC. It encodes CASRRQGGSYGYTF.

The V gene is TRBV19, the J gene TRBJ2-5, with 11 bases fitting TRBD2. The CDR3 has 17 amino acids. Germline assignment: CDR1 LNHDA and CDR2 SQIVND (reference sequence). The V gene end was trimmed by 3 bases and the J gene end by 5 bases; junction bases not matched to a gene: 11. DNA for the CDR3: TGTGCCAGTAGTATCCTAAAAACTAGCGGGGGCCGGGAGACCCAGTACTTC. Protein sequence: CASSILKTSGGRETQYF. Full variable domain (rest looked up from reference TRBV19 and TRBJ2-5): DGGITQSPKYLFRKEGQNVTLSCEQNLNHDAMYWYRQDPGQGLRLIYYSQIVNDFQKGDIAEGYSVSREKKESFPLTVTSAQKNPTAFYLCASSILKTSGGRETQYFGPGTRLLVL.

The V gene is TRBV20-1, the J gene TRBJ1-2; 7 nucleotides agree with TRBD1. Germline V gene sequence: CDR1 DFQATT, CDR2 SNEGSKA (reference sequence). CDR3 length equals 14 residues. J lost 4 bases, V lost 4 bases, and 9 bases had no gene match. The CDR3 sequence is CSAIGTATAYGYTF. For the CDR3, the DNA is TGCAGTGCTATAGGGACAGCCACCGCCTATGGCTACACCTTC.

In its sample, this clonotype was seen a few times. The genes are TRBV20-1 and TRBJ1-6; no firm D call. CDR1 is DFQATT, CDR2 SNEGSKA, per germline (reference sequence). V lost 2 bases to trimming and J lost 14 bases, with 13 bases between them. This CDR3 has 12 amino acids. In DNA form, the CDR3 reads TGCAGTGCTAGACAAGTCGGTGAGGCCCTCCACTTT. It encodes CSARQVGEALHF.

The chain joins TRBV6-2 or TRBV6-3 to TRBJ1-2, with TRBD1 matching 7 bases. Germline CDR1 MNHEY, CDR2 SVGEGT. The trim removed 7 bases at V and 4 bases at J, leaving 12 bases unmatched. The CDR3 extends over 15 amino acids. The DNA of the CDR3 is TGTGCCAGCATCGCAAACAGGGGCTACGGCTATGGCTACACCTTC. This translates into CASIANRGYGYGYTF.

In this sample, this clonotype turned up many times. The rearrangement joins TRBV6-1 to TRBJ1-2; D not resolved. The CDR3 loop spans 13 amino acids. In germline, CDR1 is MNHNS, CDR2 SASEGT. V lost 10 bases and J lost 4, with 16 bases in between. The DNA for the CDR3 is TGTGCCACCCGGAGGAAGGGATTCTATGGCTACACCTTC. Protein product: CATRRKGFYGYTF.

This clonotype was seen a handful of times. The chain recombines TRBV18 with TRBJ2-2, with a weak D call TRBD2 (6 bases). Per the germline V gene, CDR1 is KGHSH and CDR2 is LQKENI. This CDR3 contains 18 residues. The ends were cut back, 1 base at V and 2 bases at J, with 17 bases in the middle. DNA of the CDR3: TGTGCCAGCTCACCACTCCTACGCGGAGGGAAAAACACCGGGGAGCTGTTTTTT. It codes for CASSPLLRGGKNTGELFF.